The 6 T cell receptor beta chains listed next were all sequenced from one sample in a study of graft-versus-host responses after intestinal transplantation. Using immunoSEQ multiplex PCR, the repertoire was profiled, and TCRdb retains in-frame clones only, with some absent. The sample has some 19,000 clones; roughly a third are singletons. This sample comprised alloreactive CD4+ T cells from a mixed lymphocyte reaction culture, obtained before transplantation. Subset indicated: CFSE-low proliferating T cells sorted from roughly 6-day pre-transplant mixed lymphocyte reaction (GvH or HvG direction). All receptors come from a human patient who was an organ donor for intestinal transplantation.

This clone is medium-sized (0.01 to 0.1%) within its sample. V and J are TRBV10-2 and TRBJ2-1; D possibly matches TRBD1 or TRBD2 (5 bases each). CDR1 and CDR2 from the germline V gene are WSHSY and SAAADI. V shed 9 bases and J shed 0 bases, with 9 bases lying between them. CDR3 size: 13 residues. Here the CDR3 DNA reads TGCGCCAGTTCTGGGGGCTCCTACAATGAGCAGTTCTTC. Amino acids: CASSGGSYNEQFF.

V and J are TRBV6-6 and TRBJ2-2; possible D gene TRBD1, 6 bases. The V gene's germline CDR1 is MNHNY and CDR2 SVGAGI (reference sequence). This CDR3 spans 15 amino acids. V shed 2 bases and J shed 2 bases, with 9 bases lying between them. CDR3 protein: CASSYGGGNTGELFF. The CDR3 nucleotides are TGTGCCAGCAGTTACGGGGGCGGAAACACCGGGGAGCTGTTTTTT.

This chain links TRBV7-2 with TRBJ2-2; D possibly corresponds to TRBD2 (6 bases). V was clipped by 2 bases and J by 5 bases, with 12 bases between them. The CDR3 loop spans 15 amino acids. CDR1 is SGHTA and CDR2 is FQGNSA in the germline V gene. CDR3 loop: CASSLWRVRTGELFF. CDR3 sequence (DNA): TGTGCCAGCAGCTTATGGAGGGTGAGGACCGGGGAGCTGTTTTTT.

As to this clone: A far bigger clonotype differs at one base, so this is likely a read error. The conserved phenylalanine or tryptophan is not found at the CDR3 terminus, so this likely reflects a read error. In DNA form, the CDR3 reads TGTGCCAGCAGTTCCGTCCAACCGCCCGGAAACACCATATATCTT. It encodes CASSSVQPPGNTIYL. The rearrangement uses TRBV6-1 and TRBJ1-3, with D unresolved. The germline V and J ends were trimmed by 5 bases and 4 bases, with 15 bases remaining between them. CDR3 length: 15 amino acids. Germline V gene sequence: CDR1 MNHNS, CDR2 SASEGT.

The J gene is TRBJ2-7, the V gene TRBV5-1; D is undetermined. CDR3 length: 13 amino acids. In germline, CDR1 is SGHRS, CDR2 YFSETQ. The V end lost 4 bases, the J end lost 4 bases, and 12 bases lay between the germline ends. In DNA, the CDR3 is TGCGCCAGCAGCCGAGGTGCTAGTTACGAGCAGTACTTC. Amino acids: CASSRGASYEQYF.

The chain has TRBV6-1 and TRBJ2-1; 10 nucleotides match TRBD2. The germline V gene has CDR1 MNHNS and CDR2 SASEGT. Losses at the gene ends were 8 bases for V and 3 bases for J; bases not matched to a gene: 7. The CDR3 runs 15 residues. CDR3 coding DNA: TGTGCCAGCTGTCCCCTAGCGGGGGTCTACAATGAGCAGTTCTTC. Amino acids: CASCPLAGVYNEQFF.